These 32 T cell receptor beta chains share one sample of origin, sequenced in a study of PD-1 blockade in classical Hodgkin lymphoma. Every patient was affected by relapse after autologous stem cell transplantation, while exposure to brentuximab vedotin was not uniform. Some clones are missing from TCRdb's copy, which holds only in-frame ones; the method was immunoSEQ multiplex PCR. The repertoire consists of about 97,000 clones, with 80% to 85% occurring once and the leading ten covering 10% to 15%. The source was peripheral blood mononuclear cells (PBMCs), collected at baseline. These TCRs come from a human donor with classical Hodgkin lymphoma.

This clone was detected once. The chain joins TRBV13 to TRBJ2-3; D remains ambiguous. Trimming pared 2 bases from V and 1 base from J, leaving 10 bases between. The CDR3 totals 15 residues. From germline, CDR1 is PRHDT and CDR2 FYEKMQ (reference sequence). CDR3 nucleotide sequence: TGTGCCAGCAGCTTATTTGGTCATGGCACAGATACGCAGTATTTT. Translation gives CASSLFGHGTDTQYF.

The rearrangement uses TRBV9 and TRBJ1-3; D is ambiguous. V lost 0 bases to trimming and J lost 6 bases, with 10 bases between them. CDR1 is SGDLS, CDR2 YYNGEE, per germline. The CDR3 is made up of 14 amino acids. This CDR3 reads CASSVAGRQNTIYF. CDR3 in DNA: TGTGCCAGCAGCGTAGCGGGCCGCCAAAACACCATATATTTT. Drawing the rest from reference TRBV9 and TRBJ1-3, the complete variable domain is DSGVTQTPKHLITATGQRVTLRCSPRSGDLSVYWYQQSLDQGLQFLIQYYNGEERAKGNILERFSAQQFPDLHSELNLSSLELGDSALYFCASSVAGRQNTIYFGEGSWLTVV.

V gene TRBV5-1 combines with J gene TRBJ2-3, with 11 bases identical to TRBD2. Trimming cost V 2 bases and J 8 bases; bases outside gene matches: 7. The CDR3 sequence is 15 residues long. Germline CDR1 and CDR2: SGHRS and YFSETQ. The CDR3 is CASSLLAGEERTQYF. The DNA of the CDR3 is TGCGCCAGCAGCTTACTAGCGGGAGAAGAGCGTACGCAGTATTTT.

J is TRBJ2-2 and V is TRBV11-1, with D hard to call. The germline V gene encodes CDR1 SGHAT and CDR2 FQDESV (reference sequence). CDR3 length equals 15 residues. V lost 5 bases to trimming and J lost 1 base, with 11 bases between them. The CDR3 nucleotides read TGTGCCAGCAGCATCCGCGTTGGGAACACCGGGGAGCTGTTTTTT. It translates to CASSIRVGNTGELFF. Full variable domain (remainder filled in from reference TRBV11-1 and TRBJ2-2): EAEVAQSPRYKITEKSQAVAFWCDPISGHATLYWYRQILGQGPELLVQFQDESVVDDSQLPKDRFSAERLKGVDSTLKIQPAELGDSAMYLCASSIRVGNTGELFFGEGSRLTVL.

The chain carries TRBV5-1 and TRBJ1-1, with a weak D call TRBD1 (5 bases). Germline-derived CDR1 and CDR2 are SGHRS and YFSETQ. The CDR3 length is 14 residues. Trimming removed 1 base from V and 1 base from J, with 8 bases in between. CDR3 amino acids: CASSLFGGNTEAFF. In nucleotides, the CDR3 is TGCGCCAGCAGCTTGTTCGGGGGGAACACTGAAGCTTTCTTT.

The J gene is TRBJ2-5, the V gene TRBV7-2; either TRBD1 or TRBD2 may supply D (5 bases each). Germline V gene lookup returns CDR1 SGHTA and CDR2 FQGNSA. The CDR3 is made up of 13 amino acids. V lost 8 bases and J 6 bases, leaving 16 bases between the germline ends. CDR3 nucleotides: TGTGCCAGCGCCCTTGGGGGTTCGCAGACCCAGTACTTC. Its protein is CASALGGSQTQYF.

V gene TRBV5-6 combines with J gene TRBJ2-7; D is ambiguous. The CDR3 sequence is 13 residues long. CDR1 is SGHDT, CDR2 YYEEEE, per germline. V was clipped by 0 bases and J by 3 bases, with 7 bases between them. This CDR3 reads CASSLEGVYEQYF. In DNA form, the CDR3 reads TGTGCCAGCAGCTTGGAAGGAGTCTACGAGCAGTACTTC.

The rearrangement joins TRBV19 to TRBJ2-3, with 10 bases matching TRBD1. Germline trimming cut 5 bases from V and 5 bases from J; bases unmatched to any gene: 4. Germline loops: CDR1 LNHDA, CDR2 SQIVND (reference sequence). The CDR3 totals 14 residues. The CDR3 sequence is CASSFGQGGDTQYF. The CDR3 region has the DNA TGTGCCAGTAGTTTCGGACAGGGGGGAGATACGCAGTATTTT. The full variable domain, rest sourced from reference TRBV19 and TRBJ2-3, is DGGITQSPKYLFRKEGQNVTLSCEQNLNHDAMYWYRQDPGQGLRLIYYSQIVNDFQKGDIAEGYSVSREKKESFPLTVTSAQKNPTAFYLCASSFGQGGDTQYFGPGTRLTVL.

This clone was seen just once. The chain employs TRBV6-5 and TRBJ2-2; perhaps TRBD2 as D (6 bases). V lost 7 bases to trimming and J lost 2 bases, with 14 bases between them. The germline V gene has CDR1 MNHEY and CDR2 SVGAGI. CDR3 size: 15 residues. Here the CDR3 DNA reads TGTGCCAGCAACTCCCGGGGAGGCAACACCGGGGAGCTGTTTTTT. It encodes CASNSRGGNTGELFF.

The chain is built from TRBV2 and TRBJ2-7; D remains ambiguous. Germline CDR1 reads SNHLY; CDR2 reads FYNNEI. CDR3 length: 14 amino acids. Trimming took off 3 bases at V and 5 bases at J, with 14 bases between the two ends. CDR3 in amino acids: CASSEGGIQHEQYF. CDR3 nucleotides: TGTGCCAGCAGTGAGGGCGGAATACAGCACGAGCAGTACTTC.

The V and J genes are TRBV4-2 and TRBJ2-4; either TRBD1 or TRBD2 may fit D (5 bases each). The CDR3 loop spans 17 amino acids. Trimming pared 0 bases from V and 0 bases from J, leaving 12 bases between. The germline CDR1 and CDR2 sequences are LGHNA and YNFKEQ. The CDR3 region is CASSQELGTSAKNIQYF. The CDR3 coding sequence is TGTGCCAGCAGCCAAGAATTGGGGACCTCAGCCAAAAACATTCAGTACTTC.

This chain links TRBV2 with TRBJ2-1, with 9 bases identical to TRBD1. J gave up 0 bases and V 7 bases, and 1 base lay outside the gene matches. This CDR3 has 14 amino acids. Germline CDR1 reads SNHLY; CDR2 reads FYNNEI. The CDR3 loop reads CASMTGGSYNEQFF. CDR3 nucleotide sequence: TGTGCCAGCATGACAGGGGGCTCCTACAATGAGCAGTTCTTC.

The rearrangement uses TRBV30 and TRBJ2-7, with D tentatively TRBD2 (5 bases). This CDR3 region has 12 residues. The V gene's germline CDR1 is GTSNPN and CDR2 SVGIG (reference sequence). V was shortened by 0 bases and J by 6 bases, with 9 bases between the two germline ends. The CDR3 spells CAWSVRGFEQYF. The DNA for the CDR3 is TGTGCCTGGAGTGTACGAGGGTTCGAGCAGTACTTC.

This chain connects TRBV10-2 to TRBJ1-1; D is perhaps TRBD1 (6 bases). V was pared by 4 bases and J by 6 bases, with 9 bases between. The CDR3 is 12 amino acids. CDR1 WSHSY and CDR2 SAAADI come from the germline V gene. The DNA of the CDR3 is TGCGCCAGCAGTGCAGGGGACGCTGAAGCTTTCTTT. This encodes CASSAGDAEAFF.

The CDR3 DNA reads as TGTGCCATCAGTGAGTCTGGGTTAGGTGGGGCCCAGTACTTC. It yields the protein CAISESGLGGAQYF. The gene calls are TRBV10-3 and TRBJ2-5; D gene uncertain. V lost 0 bases to trimming and J lost 9 bases, with 14 bases between them. The CDR3 runs to 14 residues. Per germline, CDR1 ENHRY and CDR2 SYGVKD.

This rearrangement joins TRBV5-6 to TRBJ2-4; D call uncertain. The CDR3 consists of 15 residues. Germline V gene data show CDR1 as SGHDT and CDR2 as YYEEEE. Trimming cost V 0 bases and J 5 bases, with 12 bases left between them. The DNA of the CDR3 is TGTGCCAGCAGCTTGGTTGGCTCGCTCCAAAACATTCAGTACTTC. Its protein is CASSLVGSLQNIQYF.

The table lists this clone with a few counts. The chain employs TRBV5-6 and TRBJ1-2; D is ambiguous. The CDR3 loop spans 14 amino acids. V lost 0 bases and J lost 3, with 9 bases in between. Looked up from germline, CDR1 is SGHDT and CDR2 is YYEEEE. CDR3 region: CASSLADRYYGYTF. The CDR3 DNA sequence: TGTGCCAGCAGCTTGGCCGACCGATACTATGGCTACACCTTC.

J is TRBJ1-4 and V is TRBV25-1; 11 bases are a match to TRBD1. The V gene end was trimmed by 5 bases and the J gene end by 10 bases; junction bases not matched to a gene: 15. Germline V gene lookup returns CDR1 MGHDK and CDR2 SYGVNS. CDR3 length equals 17 residues. The CDR3 DNA sequence: TGTGCCAGCAGTACAACCCTGGGTGGGACAGGGGGTGGAAAACTGTTTTTT. Translated: CASSTTLGGTGGGKLFF.

This chain links TRBV7-3 with TRBJ2-2, with a possible D match to TRBD2 (6 bases). V lost 4 bases and J lost 7, with 13 bases in between. Germline lookup yields CDR1 SGHTA and CDR2 FQGTGA. The CDR3 loop spans 14 amino acids. In nucleotides, the CDR3 is TGTGCCAGCAGCTCGGGGGTCCGTGGCGGGGAGCTGTTTTTT. Translating it yields CASSSGVRGGELFF. The full variable domain, completed using reference TRBV7-3 and TRBJ2-2, is GAGVSQTPSNKVTEKGKYVELRCDPISGHTALYWYRQSLGQGPEFLIYFQGTGAADDSGLPNDRFFAVRPEGSVSTLKIQRTERGDSAVYLCASSSGVRGGELFFGEGSRLTVL.

The CDR3: CASSLVSLSTDTQYF. In DNA form, the CDR3 reads TGCGCCAGCAGCTTGGTATCTCTTAGCACAGATACGCAGTATTTT. The chain combines TRBV5-1 with TRBJ2-3; D call uncertain. The germline V gene has CDR1 SGHRS and CDR2 YFSETQ. V was shortened by 0 bases and J by 0 bases, with 8 bases between the two germline ends. This CDR3 region has 15 residues.

Written as DNA, the CDR3 is TGTGCCATCAACCAGAGGGGTCTTCGAGGAGCTGAAGCTTTCTTT. Its protein is CAINQRGLRGAEAFF. This chain links TRBV10-3 with TRBJ1-1; D might be TRBD1 (5 bases). Germline assignment: CDR1 ENHRY and CDR2 SYGVKD. The CDR3 sequence is 15 residues long. V was pared by 7 bases and J by 6 bases, with 21 bases between.

The chain joins TRBV5-1 to TRBJ1-1; 12 bases are shared with TRBD1. Trimming cost V 2 bases and J 1 base; bases outside gene matches: 3. The CDR3 extends over 16 amino acids. Germline CDR1 and CDR2: SGHRS and YFSETQ. The CDR3 DNA sequence: TGCGCCAGCAGCTTTGGGACAGGGGGCGCGAACACTGAAGCTTTCTTT. It specifies CASSFGTGGANTEAFF.

This clone has only a few counts. V and J are TRBV19 and TRBJ2-5; 10 nucleotides align to TRBD2. This CDR3 is 15 amino acids long. Trimming at V came to 5 bases and at J to 5 bases, leaving 8 bases not matched to a gene. CDR1 is LNHDA and CDR2 is SQIVND in the germline V gene (reference sequence). In DNA form, the CDR3 reads TGTGCCAGTAGTGGCCTAGCGGGGGAGTGGGAGACCCAGTACTTC. It yields the protein CASSGLAGEWETQYF.

The chain employs TRBV9 and TRBJ2-1; D uncertain. The V gene lost 4 bases and the J gene lost 0 bases, with 11 bases spanning the gap. This CDR3 is 15 amino acids long. The germline CDR1 and CDR2 sequences are SGDLS and YYNGEE. The CDR3 DNA reads TGTGCCAGCAGCCCCCTGGCGGCCTCCTACAATGAGCAGTTCTTC. Translated: CASSPLAASYNEQFF. Together with reference TRBV9 and TRBJ2-1, the CDR3 gives the full variable domain: DSGVTQTPKHLITATGQRVTLRCSPRSGDLSVYWYQQSLDQGLQFLIQYYNGEERAKGNILERFSAQQFPDLHSELNLSSLELGDSALYFCASSPLAASYNEQFFGPGTRLTVL.

The chain recombines TRBV23-1 with TRBJ1-5; D gene unclear. TRBV23-1 is an ORF, with its function uncertain. The CDR3 has 14 amino acids. V dropped 4 bases and J dropped 0 bases, with 7 bases sitting between them. CDR3: CASSPEYSNQPQHF. The CDR3 nucleotides are TGCGCCAGCAGTCCAGAGTATAGCAATCAGCCCCAGCATTTT.

The chain combines TRBV6-5 with TRBJ1-2; D unresolved. V was pared by 0 bases and J by 2 bases, with 7 bases between. Germline lookup yields CDR1 MNHEY and CDR2 SVGAGI. This CDR3 region has 14 residues. The CDR3 sequence is CASSYSPVNYGYTF. In DNA, the CDR3 is TGTGCCAGCAGTTACTCGCCAGTCAACTATGGCTACACCTTC.

The V and J genes are TRBV5-6 and TRBJ2-7; either TRBD1 or TRBD2 may fit D (5 bases each). The germline CDR1 and CDR2 sequences are SGHDT and YYEEEE. CDR3 length equals 14 residues. The V gene lost 6 bases and the J gene lost 6 bases, with 19 bases spanning the gap. CDR3 sequence (DNA): TGTGCCAGCACCCGGGACGATACTTGGGCCGAGCAGTACTTC. The encoded protein is CASTRDDTWAEQYF.

The J gene is TRBJ1-5, the V gene TRBV6-1; the D gene is possibly TRBD1 (6 bases). Trimming left V 0 bases short and J 3 bases short, with 12 bases between. CDR3 length: 16 amino acids. CDR1 and CDR2 from the germline V gene are MNHNS and SASEGT. The CDR3 protein is CASSEAGAGVNQPQHF. DNA for the CDR3: TGTGCCAGCAGTGAAGCGGGAGCAGGGGTCAATCAGCCCCAGCATTTT.

Comments on this clone: The identical CDR3 is also encoded by other nucleotide sequences in the sample. Here the CDR3 DNA reads TGTGCCAGCAGTACCGGGCCGTCATACGAGCAGTACTTC. Translating gives CASSTGPSYEQYF. The V and J genes are TRBV6-5 and TRBJ2-7, with D unclear. Trimming left V 5 bases short and J 4 bases short, with 12 bases between. The CDR3 loop spans 13 amino acids. Germline-derived CDR1 and CDR2 are MNHEY and SVGAGI.

The chain has TRBV7-6 and TRBJ2-1; 7 bases align to TRBD2. Unmatched junction bases numbered 20, after V lost 3 bases and J lost 9 bases. This CDR3 contains 18 residues. Per germline, CDR1 SGHVS and CDR2 FNYEAQ. The CDR3 DNA sequence: TGTGCCAGCAGCTTCCTCCCCCTCAGCGGGATGAGTCAGGTTGAGCAGTTCTTC. It is translated as CASSFLPLSGMSQVEQFF.

The chain combines TRBV19 with TRBJ2-1, with D possibly being TRBD2 (6 bases). Germline V gene lookup returns CDR1 LNHDA and CDR2 SQIVND (reference sequence). Between the trimmed V and J ends, which lost 6 bases and 6 bases, there was a span of 15 bases. This CDR3 contains 14 residues. Here the CDR3 DNA reads TGTGCCAGTAGCACGACTAGGAGTCCCAATGAGCAGTTCTTC. The encoded protein is CASSTTRSPNEQFF.

The chain links TRBV29-1 to TRBJ2-7; 8 bases line up with TRBD1. Germline CDR1 SQVTM, CDR2 ANQGSEA. This CDR3 contains 14 residues. V trimming: 5 bases; J trimming: 0 bases; junction bases outside the gene matches: 6. The CDR3 loop reads CSVFEQGDSYEQYF. CDR3 in DNA: TGCAGCGTTTTTGAACAGGGGGACTCCTACGAGCAGTACTTC.